Described below is a single TCR beta chain sequence and its context. The data belong to a study of cytomegalovirus exposure and HLA in healthy donors. V was pared by 6 bases and J by 8 bases, with 13 bases between. The germline gives CDR1 LGHNA, CDR2 YNFKEQ. The CDR3 is made up of 12 amino acids. Use of 60 Vbeta and 13 Jbeta primers characterized the PCR. The repertoire was sequenced with immunoSEQ multiplex PCR; TCRdb's copy has only in-frame clones and lacks some. The sample holds about 140,000 clones; roughly 80% are singletons and the top ten take about 0.97%. This receptor was obtained from a man younger than 30 in good health and CMV-seronegative. The chain is built from TRBV4-2 and TRBJ1-2, with a weak D call TRBD1 (6 bases). The sequenced material came from PBMCs. The CDR3 DNA is TGTGCCAGCAGTGGGCAGGGGTCAGGCTACACCTTC. The encoded protein is CASSGQGSGYTF.